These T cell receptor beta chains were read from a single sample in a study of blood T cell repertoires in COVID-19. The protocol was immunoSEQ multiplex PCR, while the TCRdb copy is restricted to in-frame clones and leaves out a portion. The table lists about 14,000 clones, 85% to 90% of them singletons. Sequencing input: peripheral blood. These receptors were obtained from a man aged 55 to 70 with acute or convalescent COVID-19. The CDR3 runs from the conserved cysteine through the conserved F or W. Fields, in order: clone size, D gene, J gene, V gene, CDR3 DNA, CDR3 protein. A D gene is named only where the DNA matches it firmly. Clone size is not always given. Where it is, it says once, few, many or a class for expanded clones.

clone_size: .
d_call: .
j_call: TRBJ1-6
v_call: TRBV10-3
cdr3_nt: TGTGCCACCGCGACAGGCGGCTATAATTCACCCCTCCACTTT
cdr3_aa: CATATGGYNSPLHF

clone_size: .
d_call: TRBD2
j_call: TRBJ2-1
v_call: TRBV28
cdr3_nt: TGTGCCAGCACGGGGGGGGCCCCGGAGGATGAGCAGTTCTTC
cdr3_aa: CASTGGAPEDEQFF

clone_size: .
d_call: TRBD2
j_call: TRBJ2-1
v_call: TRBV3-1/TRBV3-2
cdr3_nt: TGTGCCACCTCCCGATTAGGAAGCGGGGGAGGGAATGAGCAGTTCTTC
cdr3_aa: CATSRLGSGGGNEQFF

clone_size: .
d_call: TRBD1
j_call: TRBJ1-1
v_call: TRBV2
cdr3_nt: TGTGCCAGCAGTGAAGGGGACAGGGGGAATACTGAAGCTTTCTTT
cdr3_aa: CASSEGDRGNTEAFF

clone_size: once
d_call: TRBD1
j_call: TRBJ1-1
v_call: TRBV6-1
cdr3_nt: TGTGCCAGCAGTAAAGACAGGGATCAAATCCCTAACACTGAAGCTTTCTTT
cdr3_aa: CASSKDRDQIPNTEAFF

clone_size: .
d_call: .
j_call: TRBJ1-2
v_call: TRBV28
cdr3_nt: TGTGCCAGCAGGGTCATGGGGGCGTACAATTATGGCTACACCTTC
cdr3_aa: CASRVMGAYNYGYTF

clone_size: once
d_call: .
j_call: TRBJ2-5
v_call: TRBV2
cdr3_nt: TGTGCCAGCAGTGAGTCGGTTGCCGCGGGGGAGACCCAGTACTTC
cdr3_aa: CASSESVAAGETQYF

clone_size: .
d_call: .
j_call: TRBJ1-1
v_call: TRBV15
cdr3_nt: TGTGCCACCAGCACCCGGGACACGGGACGTGAAGCTTTCTTT
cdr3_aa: CATSTRDTGREAFF

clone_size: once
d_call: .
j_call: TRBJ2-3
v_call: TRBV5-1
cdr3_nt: TGCGCCAGCAGCTCTGGGGCTTACAGGGCAGATACGCAGTATTTT
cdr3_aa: CASSSGAYRADTQYF

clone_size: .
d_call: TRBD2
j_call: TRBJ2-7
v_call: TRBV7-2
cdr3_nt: TGTGCCAGCAGTCTAAGCGGGATGGTTTGGCGCGAGCAGTACTTC
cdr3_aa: CASSLSGMVWREQYF

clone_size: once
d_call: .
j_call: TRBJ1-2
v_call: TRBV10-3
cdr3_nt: TGTGCCATCAGTGATTCACAGGGATATGGCTACACCTTC
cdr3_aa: CAISDSQGYGYTF

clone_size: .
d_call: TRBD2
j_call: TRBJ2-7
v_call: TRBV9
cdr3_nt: TGTGCCAGCAGCTTGAGCGGGGGGTCCTACGAGCAGTACTTC
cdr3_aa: CASSLSGGSYEQYF

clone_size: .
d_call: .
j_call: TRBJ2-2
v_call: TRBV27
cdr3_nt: TGTGCCAGCAGTCTCGGGACAGTCCTTTTGGAGGGTACCGGGGAGCTGTTTTTT
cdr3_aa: CASSLGTVLLEGTGELFF

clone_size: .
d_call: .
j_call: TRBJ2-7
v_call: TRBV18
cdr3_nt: TGTGCCAGCATGAGACCCGATACCCATCGAGGTTCCTACGAGCAGTACTTC
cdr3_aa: CASMRPDTHRGSYEQYF

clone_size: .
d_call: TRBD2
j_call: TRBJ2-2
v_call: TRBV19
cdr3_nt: TGTGCCAGTAGTATTGCTCCGGCTAGCGGCCTAGGGGGGGAGCTGTTTTTT
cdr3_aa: CASSIAPASGLGGELFF

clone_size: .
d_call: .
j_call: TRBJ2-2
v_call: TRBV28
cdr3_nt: TGTGCCAGCAGTTTGGGCCAGAGCACCGGGGAGCTGTTTTTT
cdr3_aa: CASSLGQSTGELFF

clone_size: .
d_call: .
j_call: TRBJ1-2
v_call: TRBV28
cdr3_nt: TGTGCCAGCAGTTTAGTGGGGCATGGCTACACCTTC
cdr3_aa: CASSLVGHGYTF

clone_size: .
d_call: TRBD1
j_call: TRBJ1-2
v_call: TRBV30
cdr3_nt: TGTGCCTGGAGGGGGACAGGGGGCCCCTACACCTTC
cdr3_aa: CAWRGTGGPYTF

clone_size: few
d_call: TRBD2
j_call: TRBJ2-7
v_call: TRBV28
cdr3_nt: TGTGCCAGCAGTTTATCCCATGGACTAGCGGGAGGGCCCAGCTACGAGCAGTACTTC
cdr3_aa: CASSLSHGLAGGPSYEQYF

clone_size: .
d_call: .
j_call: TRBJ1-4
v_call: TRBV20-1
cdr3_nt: TGCAGTGCCCGGACTAATGAAAAACTGTTTTTT
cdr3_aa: CSARTNEKLFF

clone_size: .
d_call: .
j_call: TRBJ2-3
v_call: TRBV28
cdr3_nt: TGTGCCAGCAGTTCCCCCGGGAGCCGGACAGATACGCAGTATTTT
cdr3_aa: CASSSPGSRTDTQYF

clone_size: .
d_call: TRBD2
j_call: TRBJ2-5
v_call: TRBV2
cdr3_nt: TGTGCCAGCAGGGGACTAGCGGGGGCCCCAGAGACCCAGTACTTC
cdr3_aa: CASRGLAGAPETQYF

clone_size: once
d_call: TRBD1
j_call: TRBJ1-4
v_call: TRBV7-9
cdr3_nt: TGTGCCAGCAGCATCGGACAGGGGGTTGAAAAACTGTTTTTT
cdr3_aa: CASSIGQGVEKLFF

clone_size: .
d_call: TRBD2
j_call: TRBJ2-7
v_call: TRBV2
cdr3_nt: TGTGCCAGCAGTCGACTAGCGGGGAGGTACGAGCAGTACTTC
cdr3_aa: CASSRLAGRYEQYF

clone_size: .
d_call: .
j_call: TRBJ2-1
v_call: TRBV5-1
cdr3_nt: TGCGCCAGCAGCTCCAGTCCCTACAATGAGCAGTTCTTC
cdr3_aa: CASSSSPYNEQFF

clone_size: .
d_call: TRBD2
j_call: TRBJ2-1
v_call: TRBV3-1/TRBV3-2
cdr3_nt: TGTGCCAGCAGCGAAGAGCGGGAGAGGTACAATGAGCAGTTCTTC
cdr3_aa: CASSEERERYNEQFF

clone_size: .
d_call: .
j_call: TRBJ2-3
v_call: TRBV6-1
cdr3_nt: TGTGCCAGCAGTGAAAGGGCAGGGAGGACAGATACGCAGTATTTT
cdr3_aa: CASSERAGRTDTQYF

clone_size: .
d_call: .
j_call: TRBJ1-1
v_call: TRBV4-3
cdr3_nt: TGCGCCAGCAGCCAAGATTATAGAGCAGGGCGGGGGTTCCCTGAAGCTTTCTTT
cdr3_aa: CASSQDYRAGRGFPEAFF

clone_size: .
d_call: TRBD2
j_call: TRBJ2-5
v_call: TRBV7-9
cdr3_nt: TGTGCCAGCAGCCCACCTTTTCCTAGCGGGAGTAGAGAGACCCAGTACTTC
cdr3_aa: CASSPPFPSGSRETQYF

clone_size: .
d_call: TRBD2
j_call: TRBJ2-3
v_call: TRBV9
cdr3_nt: TGTGCCAGCAGCCCATTACTTGGGGGGGAGGCAGATACGCAGTATTTT
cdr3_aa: CASSPLLGGEADTQYF

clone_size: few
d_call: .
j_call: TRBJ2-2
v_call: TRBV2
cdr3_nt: TGTGCCAGCACTTTGAGGACAGATCGCGCCGGGGAGCTGTTTTTT
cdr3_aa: CASTLRTDRAGELFF

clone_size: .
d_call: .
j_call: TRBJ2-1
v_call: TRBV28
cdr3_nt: TGTGCCAGCACCTTTCTAAACCCGGGACTCCTATCTTACAATGAGCAGTTCTTC
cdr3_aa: CASTFLNPGLLSYNEQFF

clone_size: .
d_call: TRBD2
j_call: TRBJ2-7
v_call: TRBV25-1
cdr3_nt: TGTGCCAGCAGTGAAGGAGGCGGCGGGAGGGGTCGAAACTACGAGCAGTACTTC
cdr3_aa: CASSEGGGGRGRNYEQYF

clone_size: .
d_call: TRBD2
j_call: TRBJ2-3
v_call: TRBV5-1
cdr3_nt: TGCGCCAGCAGCCGGGGTAGCGGGAGTGGCACAGATACGCAGTATTTT
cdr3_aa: CASSRGSGSGTDTQYF

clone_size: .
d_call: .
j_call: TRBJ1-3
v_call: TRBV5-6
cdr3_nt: TGTGCCAGCAGCCTAGACGGATTCTACTCTGGAAACACCATATATTTT
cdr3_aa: CASSLDGFYSGNTIYF

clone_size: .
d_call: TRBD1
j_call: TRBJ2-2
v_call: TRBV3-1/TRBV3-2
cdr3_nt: TGTGCCAGCAGCCGCCACCCGGGACAGCCAGCGAACACCGGGGAGCTGTTTTTT
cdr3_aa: CASSRHPGQPANTGELFF

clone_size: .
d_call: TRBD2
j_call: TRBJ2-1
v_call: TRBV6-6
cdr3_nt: TGTGCCAGCAGTTACTCGCGGGGGAATTCCTACAATGAGCAGTTCTTC
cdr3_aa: CASSYSRGNSYNEQFF

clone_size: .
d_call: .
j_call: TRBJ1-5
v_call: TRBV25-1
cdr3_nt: TGTGCCAGCAGTGAGTTGCGGGTAGGACAGCCCCAGCATTTT
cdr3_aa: CASSELRVGQPQHF

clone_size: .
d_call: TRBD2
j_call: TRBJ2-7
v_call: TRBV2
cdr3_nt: TGTGCCAGCGGACTAGCGGGGTCCTACGAGCAGTACTTC
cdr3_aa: CASGLAGSYEQYF

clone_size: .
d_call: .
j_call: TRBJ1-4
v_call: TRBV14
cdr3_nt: TGTGCCAGCAGCCAAGGATACAGGACCAATGAAAAACTGTTTTTT
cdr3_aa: CASSQGYRTNEKLFF

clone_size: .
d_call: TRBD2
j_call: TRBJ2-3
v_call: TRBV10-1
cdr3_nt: TGCGCCAGCAGCGGGCCGACTAGCGGGACTAGCACAGATACGCAGTATTTT
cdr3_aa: CASSGPTSGTSTDTQYF

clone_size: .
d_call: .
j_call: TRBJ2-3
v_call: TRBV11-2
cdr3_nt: TGTGCCAGCAGCTGGGCCACAGATACGCAGTATTTT
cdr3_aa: CASSWATDTQYF

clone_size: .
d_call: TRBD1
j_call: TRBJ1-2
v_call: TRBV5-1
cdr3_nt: TGCGCCAGCAGCTTGGCCACTGGGACAGGGGGACGGGGTAACTATGGCTACACCTTC
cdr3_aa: CASSLATGTGGRGNYGYTF

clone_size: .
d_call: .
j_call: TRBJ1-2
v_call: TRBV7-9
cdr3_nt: TGTGCCAGCAGCCGTGCACGGGGGTGGCAACACTATGGCTACACCTTC
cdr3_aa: CASSRARGWQHYGYTF